The entry below gives a single TCR beta chain sequence along with its context. The antigen remains unidentified. Deletions cut 1 base from V and 1 base from J, with 9 bases between. CDR1 and CDR2 (germline): SGHKS, YYEKEE (reference sequence). CDR3 length: 14 residues. The entry originates in a study of T-cell memory formation after mild COVID-19. As for the study in general: There were largely donor-specific TCR clusters. Study-wide results and limits: Mainly in CM and EM were contracting CD4+ clones; CD8+ were in EMRA.

TCRdb ran MiXCR on the 5' RACE reads and lists one entry per CDR3 protein. The sample includes almost 350,000 distinct CDR3 sequences, 20% to 25% of them seen just once. Input material: PBMCs or a T cell subset sorted from them (not recorded which). This chain links TRBV5-5 with TRBJ2-7, with D possibly TRBD1 on 5 matching bases. The source of this sequence is a man between 18 and 35 years old who had mild COVID-19 (a few samples of this study predate the infection). Cell type and time point are not known. CDR3 bases: TGTGCCAGCAGCTTGCTGCCAGGGTCCTACGAGCAGTACGTC. This codes for CASSLLPGSYEQYV.